The 8 T cell receptor beta chains reported below all come from one sample, sequenced in a study of follicular helper T cells after annual influenza vaccination. Assay used: immunoSEQ multiplex PCR; TCRdb lists only in-frame clones, some missing. The sample shows 9,500 to 11,000 clones, roughly four fifths of them seen only once. Material: CXCR5- memory CD4+ T cells sorted from blood, obtained 6 weeks after influenza vaccination. These receptors were obtained from an adult who received the influenza vaccine.

The CDR3 loop reads CSAATGGLGEKLFF. Written as DNA, the CDR3 is TGCAGCGCCGCGACAGGGGGCCTTGGGGAAAAACTGTTTTTT. The V gene is TRBV29-1, the J gene TRBJ1-4, with 10 nucleotides matching TRBD1. Trimming cost V 7 bases and J 8 bases; bases outside gene matches: 10. The CDR3 extends over 14 amino acids. Germline CDR1 reads SQVTM; CDR2 reads ANQGSEA.

The J gene is TRBJ2-2, the V gene TRBV29-1; D is perhaps TRBD2 (5 bases). The V end lost 5 bases, the J end lost 7 bases, and 14 bases lay between the germline ends. The CDR3 is made up of 13 amino acids. CDR1 is SQVTM, CDR2 ANQGSEA, per germline. This CDR3 reads CSVRGAPDGELFF. CDR3 nucleotide sequence: TGCAGCGTTCGGGGAGCCCCGGACGGGGAGCTGTTTTTT.

The table lists this clone with a count of one. J is TRBJ2-7 and V is TRBV11-2, with D possibly being TRBD2 (5 bases). Trimming left V 7 bases short and J 2 bases short, with 18 bases between. The CDR3 loop spans 15 amino acids. Germline V gives CDR1 SGHAT, CDR2 FQNNGV. The CDR3 sequence is CASTLGNAGPYEQYF. DNA of the CDR3: TGTGCCAGCACCCTGGGGAACGCGGGCCCCTACGAGCAGTACTTC.

This chain joins TRBV6-6 and TRBJ2-7, with 10 nucleotides matching TRBD1. CDR1 is MNHNY and CDR2 is SVGAGI in the germline V gene (reference sequence). V gave up 5 bases and J gave up 3 bases; unmatched junction bases: 4. This CDR3 has 14 amino acids. As DNA, the CDR3 is TGTGCCAGCAGTACGGGACAGGGGTTCTACGAGCAGTACTTC. This gives the protein CASSTGQGFYEQYF.

This clone was counted a single time. V gene TRBV19 combines with J gene TRBJ1-5; weak D call: TRBD1 (5 bases). CDR1 and CDR2 from the germline V gene are LNHDA and SQIVND (reference sequence). V dropped 6 bases and J dropped 2 bases, with 14 bases sitting between them. This CDR3 is 15 amino acids long. Here the CDR3 reads CASSIGAMGNQPQHF. The CDR3 nucleotides read TGTGCCAGTAGCATTGGGGCCATGGGCAATCAGCCCCAGCATTTT.

The genes are TRBV14 and TRBJ2-6; no definite D call. This CDR3 region has 14 residues. The germline CDR1 and CDR2 sequences are SGHDN and FVKESK. V lost 1 base and J lost 2, with 3 bases in between. CDR3 sequence (DNA): TGTGCCAGCAGCCAAGGGACTGGGGCCAACGTCCTGACTTTC. Protein sequence: CASSQGTGANVLTF.

The V call is TRBV5-1, the J call TRBJ2-7; TRBD2 is a possible D gene (6 bases). The CDR3 totals 18 residues. V shed 3 bases and J shed 2 bases, with 24 bases lying between them. CDR1 and CDR2 (germline): SGHRS, YFSETQ. The CDR3 bases are TGCGCCAGCAGCTCTGGGCCTGCTGGGGCGGGGAGCGCCTACGAGCAGTACTTC. It is translated as CASSSGPAGAGSAYEQYF. The variable domain in full, completed from reference TRBV5-1 and TRBJ2-7, reads KAGVTQTPRYLIKTRGQQVTLSCSPISGHRSVSWYQQTPGQGLQFLFEYFSETQRNKGNFPGRFSGRQFSNSRSEMNVSTLELGDSALYLCASSSGPAGAGSAYEQYFGPGTRLTVT.

The CDR3 nucleotides read TGTGCCAGCAGCGTAGACTGGACAGGAGGAAACACCATATATTTT. Its translation is CASSVDWTGGNTIYF. This chain links TRBV9 with TRBJ1-3, with 7 bases that match TRBD1. CDR1 SGDLS and CDR2 YYNGEE come from the germline V gene. Trimming took 0 bases from V and 4 from J; bases not matched to a gene: 4. This CDR3 region has 15 residues.